This entry describes one T cell receptor beta chain. This entry belongs to a study of T cell changes during pregnancy in multiple sclerosis. Some clones are missing from TCRdb's copy, which holds only in-frame ones; the method was immunoSEQ multiplex PCR. Of about 86,000 clones in the sample, about 91% were seen once. The CDR3 totals 15 residues. Germline assignment: CDR1 MNHNS and CDR2 SASEGT. Between the trimmed V and J ends, which lost 6 bases and 1 base, there was a span of 12 bases. Sequencing was performed on peripheral blood, taken in the first trimester of pregnancy. The chain recombines TRBV6-1 with TRBJ1-4; TRBD1 might be the D (5 bases). This sequence originates from a female donor in good health, enrolled as a control in a pregnancy study. CDR3 region: CASSSMGGTNEKLFF. The CDR3 DNA follows: TGTGCCAGCAGCTCTATGGGGGGAACTAATGAAAAACTGTTTTTT.